This TCR beta chain was observed in a study of response to subunit inactivated influenza vaccine. Findings of the study overall: It was suggested by the authors that few new T cells are recruited by each seasonal influenza vaccination.

This clonotype was found many times. Its antigen is as yet unknown. TCRdb ran MiXCR on the RT-PCR reads and lists one entry per CDR3 protein. Among a few hundred thousand distinct CDR3 sequences, approximately 14% were seen once, and the ten largest hold roughly 11%. This clonotype was sampled from a man aged 45-65 years who received an inactivated influenza vaccine. The source was PBMCs from blood, collected approximately 12 days after vaccination.

In DNA form, the CDR3 reads TGTGCCAGCAGCCAAGATTGGCGGGGGTCCTACAATGAGCAGTTCTTC. This gives the protein CASSQDWRGSYNEQFF. This chain links TRBV4-2 with TRBJ2-1, with 7 nucleotides matching TRBD2. The CDR3 has 16 residues. V lost 0 bases and J lost 1; bases outside the gene matches: 3. Germline loops: CDR1 LGHNA, CDR2 YNFKEQ.